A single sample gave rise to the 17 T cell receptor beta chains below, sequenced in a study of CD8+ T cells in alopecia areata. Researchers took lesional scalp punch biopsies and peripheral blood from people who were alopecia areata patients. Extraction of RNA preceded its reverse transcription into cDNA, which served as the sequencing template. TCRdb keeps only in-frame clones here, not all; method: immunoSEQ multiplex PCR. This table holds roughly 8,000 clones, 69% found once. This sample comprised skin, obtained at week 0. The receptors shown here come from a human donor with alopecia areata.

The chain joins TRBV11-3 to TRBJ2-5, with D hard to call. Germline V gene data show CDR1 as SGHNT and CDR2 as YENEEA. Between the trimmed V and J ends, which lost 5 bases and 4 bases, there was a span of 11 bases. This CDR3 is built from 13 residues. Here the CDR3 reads CASSPRDSETQYF. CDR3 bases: TGTGCCAGCAGCCCGAGAGACTCAGAGACCCAGTACTTC.

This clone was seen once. The CDR3 here is CASSLEGATNEKLFF. CDR3 in DNA: TGTGCCAGCAGCTTAGAGGGTGCAACTAATGAAAAACTGTTTTTT. This chain connects TRBV7-8 to TRBJ1-4; D is unclear. The germline V gene encodes CDR1 SGHVS and CDR2 FQNEAQ. There are 15 residues in the CDR3. V gave up 1 base and J gave up 0 bases, with 6 bases separating them.

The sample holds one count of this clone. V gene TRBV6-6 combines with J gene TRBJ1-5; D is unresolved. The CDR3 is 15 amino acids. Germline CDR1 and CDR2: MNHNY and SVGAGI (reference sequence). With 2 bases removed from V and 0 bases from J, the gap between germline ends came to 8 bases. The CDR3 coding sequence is TGTGCCAGCAGTTACCCGGGTCCTAGCAATCAGCCCCAGCATTTT. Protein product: CASSYPGPSNQPQHF.

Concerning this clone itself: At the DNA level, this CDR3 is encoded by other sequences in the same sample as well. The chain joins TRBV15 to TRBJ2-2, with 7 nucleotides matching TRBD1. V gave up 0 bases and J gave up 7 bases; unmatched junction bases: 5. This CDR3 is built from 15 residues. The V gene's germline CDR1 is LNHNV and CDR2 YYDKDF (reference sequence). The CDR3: CATSRDRQGIGELFF. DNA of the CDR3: TGTGCCACCAGCAGAGATAGACAGGGAATCGGGGAGCTGTTTTTT.

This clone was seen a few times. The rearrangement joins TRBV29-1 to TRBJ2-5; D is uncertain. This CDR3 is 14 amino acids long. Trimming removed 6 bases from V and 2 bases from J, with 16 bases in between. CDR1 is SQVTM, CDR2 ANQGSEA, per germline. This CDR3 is CSVVGRKTQETQYF. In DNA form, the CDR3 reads TGCAGCGTCGTTGGGCGGAAGACTCAAGAGACCCAGTACTTC.

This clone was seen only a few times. The CDR3 loop reads CASSPGQNTEAFF. In nucleotides, the CDR3 is TGTGCCAGCTCCCCGGGACAGAACACTGAAGCTTTCTTT. The rearrangement links TRBV18 to TRBJ1-1; D might be TRBD1 (6 bases). Germline values: CDR1 KGHSH, CDR2 LQKENI. The CDR3 runs to 13 residues. The V gene lost 6 bases and the J gene lost 1 base, with 9 bases spanning the gap.

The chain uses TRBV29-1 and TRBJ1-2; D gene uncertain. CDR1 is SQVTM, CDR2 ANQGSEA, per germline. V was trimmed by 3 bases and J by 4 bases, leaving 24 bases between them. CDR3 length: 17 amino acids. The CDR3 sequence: CSVDAGGLGYMGYGYTF. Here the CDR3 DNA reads TGCAGCGTTGATGCGGGAGGGCTTGGGTATATGGGCTATGGCTACACCTTC.

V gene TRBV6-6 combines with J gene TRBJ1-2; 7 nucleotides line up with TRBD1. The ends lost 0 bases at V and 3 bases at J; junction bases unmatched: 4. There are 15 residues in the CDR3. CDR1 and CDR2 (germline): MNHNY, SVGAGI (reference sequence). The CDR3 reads CASSYSIGTDYGYTF. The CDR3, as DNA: TGTGCCAGCAGTTACTCGATTGGGACAGACTATGGCTACACCTTC.

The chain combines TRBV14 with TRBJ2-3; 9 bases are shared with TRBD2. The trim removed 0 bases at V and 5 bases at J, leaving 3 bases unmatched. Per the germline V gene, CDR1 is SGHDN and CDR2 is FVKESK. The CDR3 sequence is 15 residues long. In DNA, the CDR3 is TGTGCCAGCAGCCAAGATACGACTAGCGGAGATACGCAGTATTTT. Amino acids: CASSQDTTSGDTQYF.

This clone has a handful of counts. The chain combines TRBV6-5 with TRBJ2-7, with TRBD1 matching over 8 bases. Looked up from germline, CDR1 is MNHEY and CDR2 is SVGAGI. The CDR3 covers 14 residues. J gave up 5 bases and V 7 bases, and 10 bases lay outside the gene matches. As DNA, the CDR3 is TGTGCCAGCAAGGATCTCAGGGGGCCCCACGAGCAGTACTTC. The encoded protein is CASKDLRGPHEQYF.

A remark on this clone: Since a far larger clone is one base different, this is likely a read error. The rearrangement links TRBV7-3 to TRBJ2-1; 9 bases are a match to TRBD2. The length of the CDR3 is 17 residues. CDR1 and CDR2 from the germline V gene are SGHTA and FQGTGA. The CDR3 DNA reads TGTACCAGCAGCCTAAAACCATTGGGGACTAGCCGCAATGAGCAGTTCTTC. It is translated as CTSSLKPLGTSRNEQFF.

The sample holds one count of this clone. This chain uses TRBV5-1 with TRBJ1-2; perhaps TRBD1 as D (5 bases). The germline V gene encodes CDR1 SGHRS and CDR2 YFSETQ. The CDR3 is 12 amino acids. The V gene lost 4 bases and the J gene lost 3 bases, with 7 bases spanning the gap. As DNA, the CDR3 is TGCGCCAGCAGCCCGACAGACTATGGCTACACCTTC. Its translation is CASSPTDYGYTF.

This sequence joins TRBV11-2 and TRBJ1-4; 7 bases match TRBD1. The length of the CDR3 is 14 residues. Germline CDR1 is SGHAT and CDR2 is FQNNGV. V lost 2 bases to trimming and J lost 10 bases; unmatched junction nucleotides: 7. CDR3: CASSLTTGAGKLFF. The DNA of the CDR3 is TGTGCCAGCAGCTTAACCACAGGGGCCGGAAAACTGTTTTTT.

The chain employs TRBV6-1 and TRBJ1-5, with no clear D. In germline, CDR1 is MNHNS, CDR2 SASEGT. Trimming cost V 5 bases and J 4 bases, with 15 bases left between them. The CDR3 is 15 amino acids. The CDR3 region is CASSRIGILNQPQHF. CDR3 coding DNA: TGTGCCAGCAGTAGGATCGGAATTCTTAATCAGCCCCAGCATTTT.

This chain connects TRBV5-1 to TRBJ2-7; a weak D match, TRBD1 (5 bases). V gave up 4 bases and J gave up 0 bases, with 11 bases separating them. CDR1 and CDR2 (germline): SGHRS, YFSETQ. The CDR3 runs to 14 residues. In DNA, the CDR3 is TGCGCCAGCAGCCCTGACAGTCTCTCCTACGAGCAGTACTTC. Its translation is CASSPDSLSYEQYF.

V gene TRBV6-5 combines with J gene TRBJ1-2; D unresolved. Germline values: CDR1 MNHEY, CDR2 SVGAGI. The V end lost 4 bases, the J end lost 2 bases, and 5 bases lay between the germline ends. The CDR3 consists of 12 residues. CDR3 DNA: TGTGCCAGCAGTTTTAACAACTATGGCTACACCTTC. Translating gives CASSFNNYGYTF.

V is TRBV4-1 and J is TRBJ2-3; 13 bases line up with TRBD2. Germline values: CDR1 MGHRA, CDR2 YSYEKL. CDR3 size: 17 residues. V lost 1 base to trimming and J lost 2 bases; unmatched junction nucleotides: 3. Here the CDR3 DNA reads TGCGCCAGCAGCCAAGCGGGACTAGCGGGGACCACAGATACGCAGTATTTT. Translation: CASSQAGLAGTTDTQYF.